The next 30 T cell receptor beta chains were all read from a single sample in a study of molecular identifiers for immune sequencing clone quantification. Each CDR3 protein gets one entry after TCRdb re-called the PCR reads with MiXCR. The sample comprises around 460,000 distinct CDR3 sequences, about 22% of which are singletons, and about 0.78% rests with the top ten. Sequenced material: naive CD8+ T cells from blood, with Jurkat cell RNA spiked in. Documented subset: FACS-sorted CD8+CD4-CCR7+CD45RA+ naive T cells. These receptors all come from a human donor in good health. Some libraries in this study had Jurkat cell RNA spiked in.

This clonotype was seen just once. The V gene is TRBV27, the J gene TRBJ2-7, with D possibly matching TRBD2 (7 bases). CDR1 is MNHEY, CDR2 SMNVEV, per germline (reference sequence). There are 15 residues in the CDR3. The V and J ends lost 2 bases and 2 bases respectively, with 13 bases between them. The CDR3 spells CASSLEGGPPYEQYF. The CDR3 DNA sequence: TGTGCCAGCAGTTTAGAGGGGGGGCCCCCCTACGAGCAGTACTTC.

This clonotype appeared once. A much larger clone lies one base from this, so it may be a read error. The genes are TRBV3-1 and TRBJ2-1; D is ambiguous. CDR3 length: 16 amino acids. Germline V CDR1 and CDR2: LGHDT, YNNKEL (reference sequence). This CDR3 reads CASSQDPDPDYNEQSF. The CDR3 region has the DNA TGTGCCAGCAGCCAAGACCCTGACCCCGATTACAATGAGCAGTCCTTC.

This clonotype showed up many times. This chain connects TRBV29-1 to TRBJ1-1, with D possibly TRBD1 on 6 matching bases. Trimming stripped 2 bases from V and 1 base from J, with 20 bases between. CDR1 and CDR2 from the germline V gene are SQVTM and ANQGSEA. This CDR3 spans 17 amino acids. This chain's CDR3 is CSVETGRVQMKNTEAFF. DNA of the CDR3: TGCAGCGTTGAAACAGGGAGGGTGCAAATGAAGAACACTGAAGCTTTCTTT.

The chain carries TRBV27 and TRBJ2-1; 10 bases align to TRBD2. The CDR3 spans 15 residues. J was trimmed by 8 bases and V by 2 bases; bases with no gene match: 6. The germline V gene has CDR1 MNHEY and CDR2 SMNVEV (reference sequence). DNA for the CDR3: TGTGCCAGCAGTTTAAGCGGGGGGGCCCTATATGAGCAGTTCTTC. Translated, it gives CASSLSGGALYEQFF.

This clonotype has ten or more counts. J is TRBJ2-6 and V is TRBV20-1; D is perhaps TRBD1 (6 bases). The CDR3 has 19 residues. Germline V gene data show CDR1 as DFQATT and CDR2 as SNEGSKA (reference sequence). Trimming took 3 bases from V and 0 from J, leaving 21 bases between them. Here the CDR3 reads CSAREEDSEHLSGANVLTF. In nucleotides, the CDR3 is TGCAGTGCTAGGGAGGAGGACAGCGAACACCTCTCTGGGGCCAACGTCCTGACTTTC.

The J gene is TRBJ1-2, the V gene TRBV7-9, with a tentative D call TRBD1 (5 bases). With 4 bases removed from V and 3 bases from J, the gap between germline ends came to 18 bases. This CDR3 spans 16 amino acids. CDR1 SEHNR and CDR2 FQNEAQ come from the germline V gene (reference sequence). The CDR3 coding sequence is TGTGCCAGCAGCTCAGTCCGGGACTACGGGCACTATGGCTACACCTTC. Residues: CASSSVRDYGHYGYTF.

Regarding this clonotype: This may be a read error: a much more frequent sequence differs by one nucleotide. The chain employs TRBV20-1 and TRBJ2-3; D is unresolved. The CDR3 spans 16 residues. Germline V lookup: CDR1 DFQATT, CDR2 SNEGSKA (reference sequence). Deletions cut 0 bases from V and 6 bases from J, with 19 bases between. The CDR3 DNA reads TGCAGTGCTAGAGAGTTGGCATCGACGAGAATGGATACGCAGTATTTT. It yields the protein CSARELASTRMDTQYF.

This clonotype was seen at least ten times. The chain joins TRBV20-1 to TRBJ2-7; 7 bases map to TRBD2. The length of the CDR3 is 13 residues. Per germline, CDR1 DFQATT and CDR2 SNEGSKA (reference sequence). J lost 4 bases, V lost 1 base, and 4 bases had no gene match. CDR3 nucleotide sequence: TGCAGTGCTAGAGGGGACTACCGGTACGAGCAGTACTTC. Its protein product is CSARGDYRYEQYF.

This clonotype has only a few counts. The V gene is TRBV7-6, the J gene TRBJ2-2; no reliable D call. The CDR3 spans 15 residues. With 1 base removed from V and 5 bases from J, the gap between germline ends came to 11 bases. Germline CDR1 reads SGHVS; CDR2 reads FNYEAQ. The DNA of the CDR3 is TGTGCCAGCAGCTTAGAAGCAGGTTCAACCGGGGAGCTGTTTTTT. Protein product: CASSLEAGSTGELFF.

This clonotype was counted at least ten times. The chain uses TRBV21-1 and TRBJ2-3; the D segment call TRBD2 is taken from the table without a DNA check. TRBV21-1 is a listed pseudogene. The CDR3 sequence is 18 residues long. The CDR3 sequence: CASSKGGGLGGATDTQYF. DNA of the CDR3: TGTGCCAGCAGCAAAGGCGGAGGTTTAGGCGGAGCCACAGATACGCAGTATTTT.

The V call is TRBV20-1, the J call TRBJ2-2; the D is unclear. Trimming shortened V by 6 bases and J by 4 bases, and 12 bases separated the two germline ends. Germline assignment: CDR1 DFQATT and CDR2 SNEGSKA (reference sequence). The CDR3 contains 13 residues. CDR3 sequence: CSAPATFTGELFF. The CDR3 bases are TGCAGTGCCCCAGCCACGTTCACCGGGGAGCTGTTTTTT.

The chain has TRBV2 and TRBJ1-5; 7 nucleotides line up with TRBD1. Trimming at V came to 5 bases and at J to 11 bases, leaving 27 bases not matched to a gene. Germline values: CDR1 SNHLY, CDR2 FYNNEI. The CDR3 contains 19 residues. CDR3 region: CASSSPRDRASIESGSQHF. CDR3 in DNA: TGTGCCAGCAGTTCGCCCCGTGACAGGGCCTCCATCGAATCAGGGTCCCAGCATTTT.

This clonotype was seen ten or more times. J is TRBJ1-1 and V is TRBV4-1; D gene unclear. Germline V gives CDR1 MGHRA, CDR2 YSYEKL. The V gene lost 0 bases and the J gene lost 7 bases, with 12 bases spanning the gap. This CDR3 contains 14 residues. Here the CDR3 reads CASSQEEGYDEAFF. Here the CDR3 DNA reads TGCGCCAGCAGCCAAGAAGAAGGATACGATGAAGCTTTCTTT.

The table lists this clonotype with many counts. The chain links TRBV4-3 to TRBJ2-5; 7 nucleotides align to TRBD1. Losses at the gene ends were 3 bases for V and 3 bases for J; bases not matched to a gene: 7. In germline, CDR1 is LGHNA, CDR2 YSLEER. The CDR3 runs 15 residues. CDR3 DNA sequence: TGCGCCAGCAGCCAGACTCCAGGACAGGAAGAGACCCAGTACTTC. Translating gives CASSQTPGQEETQYF.

This clonotype was seen many times. This chain uses TRBV28 with TRBJ2-6; no clear D. Trimming cost V 2 bases and J 4 bases, with 12 bases left between them. The CDR3 totals 16 residues. Germline CDR1 and CDR2: MDHEN and SYDVKM. The chain's CDR3 is CASSLPPRTGANVLTF. The CDR3 bases are TGTGCCAGCAGTTTACCCCCCCGGACGGGGGCCAACGTCCTGACTTTC.

This sequence joins TRBV7-2 and TRBJ2-7, with a tentative D call TRBD2 (8 bases). From germline, CDR1 is SGHTA and CDR2 FQGNSA. CDR3 length equals 15 residues. The ends were cut back, 5 bases at V and 4 bases at J, with 18 bases in the middle. CDR3 loop: CASSRSGGGLYEQYF. The CDR3 bases are TGTGCCAGCAGCCGCTCGGGAGGGGGCTTGTACGAGCAGTACTTC. Supplemented by reference TRBV7-2 and TRBJ2-7, the full variable domain reads GAGVSQSPSNKVTEKGKDVELRCDPISGHTALYWYRQSLGQGLEFLIYFQGNSAPDKSGLPSDRFSAERTGGSVSTLTIQRTQQEDSAVYLCASSRSGGGLYEQYFGPGTRLTVT.

This clonotype was picked up many times. The chain recombines TRBV7-9 with TRBJ2-3; no reliable D call. CDR3 size: 14 residues. With 5 bases removed from V and 4 bases from J, the gap between germline ends came to 13 bases. CDR1 and CDR2 from the germline V gene are SEHNR and FQNEAQ (reference sequence). CDR3 DNA sequence: TGTGCCAGCAGCAACTTCGACGGGCCAGATACGCAGTATTTT. It encodes CASSNFDGPDTQYF.

About this clonotype: This may be a read error: a much more frequent sequence differs by one nucleotide. The V gene is TRBV14, the J gene TRBJ2-1, with no clear D. This CDR3 comprises 13 residues. Trimming pared 0 bases from V and 16 bases from J, leaving 16 bases between. In germline, CDR1 is SGHDN, CDR2 FVKESK. The CDR3 DNA follows: TGTGCCAGCAGCCAAGACGAGTATGATTCCCCTTTCTTC. Translated: CASSQDEYDSPFF.

This clonotype was found many times. The chain carries TRBV19 and TRBJ2-7; 10 bases are shared with TRBD2. Losses at the gene ends were 0 bases for V and 7 bases for J; bases not matched to a gene: 12. The germline CDR1 and CDR2 sequences are LNHDA and SQIVND (reference sequence). The CDR3 is made up of 17 amino acids. Here the CDR3 reads CASSIDATSGTRVEQYF. The DNA for the CDR3 is TGTGCCAGTAGTATAGACGCTACTAGCGGGACTCGGGTTGAGCAGTACTTC.

This chain joins TRBV27 and TRBJ2-7; no clear D gene. Trimming took 3 bases from V and 6 from J, leaving 12 bases between them. The germline V gene has CDR1 MNHEY and CDR2 SMNVEV (reference sequence). The CDR3 length is 13 residues. CDR3 loop: CASSLWLGSEQYF. In DNA, the CDR3 is TGTGCCAGCAGTTTGTGGCTAGGCTCCGAGCAGTACTTC.

There are a few counts of this clonotype. The rearrangement uses TRBV14 and TRBJ2-1, with 12 bases identical to TRBD2. The CDR3 is 17 residues long. V was pared by 0 bases and J by 7 bases, with 7 bases of the junction left unmatched. CDR1 is SGHDN, CDR2 FVKESK, per germline. CDR3 loop: CASSQDPPTSGSNEQFF. The CDR3 region has the DNA TGTGCCAGCAGCCAAGATCCCCCGACTAGCGGGAGTAATGAGCAGTTCTTC.

This chain connects TRBV3-1 to TRBJ1-4, with 8 bases that match TRBD1. Germline lookup yields CDR1 LGHDT and CDR2 YNNKEL (reference sequence). The CDR3 consists of 19 residues. The ends lost 1 base at V and 8 bases at J; junction bases unmatched: 18. This CDR3 is CASSQVFKQGAEIGEKLFF. CDR3 sequence (DNA): TGTGCCAGCAGCCAAGTCTTCAAGCAGGGGGCAGAGATTGGAGAAAAACTGTTTTTT.

The gene calls are TRBV7-2 and TRBJ1-6, with unresolved D. Germline V gene lookup returns CDR1 SGHTA and CDR2 FQGNSA. CDR3 size: 16 residues. The ends were cut back, 0 bases at V and 10 bases at J, with 16 bases in the middle. For the CDR3, the DNA is TGTGCCAGCAGCTTAGCGGCCTGGGGTGGTGGATCACCCCTCCACTTT. Its protein is CASSLAAWGGGSPLHF.

The genes are TRBV6-1 and TRBJ2-3; either TRBD1 or TRBD2 may fit D (7 bases each). This CDR3 has 13 residues. V gave up 3 bases and J gave up 5 bases, with 9 bases separating them. Germline V lookup: CDR1 MNHNS, CDR2 SASEGT. CDR3 sequence: CASSDRGGDTQYF. CDR3 sequence (DNA): TGTGCCAGCAGTGACAGGGGGGGAGATACGCAGTATTTT.

The table lists this clonotype with a few counts. This sequence joins TRBV4-3 and TRBJ2-3; 9 bases agree with TRBD2. Per germline, CDR1 LGHNA and CDR2 YSLEER. The CDR3 covers 15 residues. J gave up 10 bases and V 2 bases, and 10 bases lay outside the gene matches. In DNA form, the CDR3 reads TGCGCCAGCAGCCAACACAGGGCACTAGCGGGTTCGCAGTATTTT. Translating gives CASSQHRALAGSQYF.

The sample holds many counts of this clonotype. The gene calls are TRBV20-1 and TRBJ2-5; 7 nucleotides align to TRBD2. The V gene's germline CDR1 is DFQATT and CDR2 SNEGSKA (reference sequence). V lost 3 bases to trimming and J lost 1 base; unmatched junction nucleotides: 20. The CDR3 contains 19 residues. CDR3 residues: CSASTFTGTTLRGQETQYF. The CDR3 bases are TGCAGTGCTAGTACCTTTACCGGGACTACATTACGGGGCCAAGAGACCCAGTACTTC.

This clonotype was observed many times. The rearrangement uses TRBV5-6 and TRBJ2-5, with a tentative D call TRBD2 (5 bases). The V gene's germline CDR1 is SGHDT and CDR2 YYEEEE. V was cut by 4 bases and J by 5 bases, with 21 bases left in between. This CDR3 is 16 amino acids long. DNA for the CDR3: TGTGCCAGCAGCCCGCAAGCGGTCAGCTATATGGAGACCCAGTACTTC. Amino acids: CASSPQAVSYMETQYF.

This clonotype was recorded a few times. The V call is TRBV9, the J call TRBJ2-7, with 7 bases identical to TRBD1. Per germline, CDR1 SGDLS and CDR2 YYNGEE. V shed 2 bases, J shed 7 bases, and the junction held 9 bases outside the gene matches. CDR3 length equals 14 residues. DNA of the CDR3: TGTGCCAGCAGCGTTACAGGGGATTCGTGGGAGCAGTACTTC. Protein sequence: CASSVTGDSWEQYF.

This clonotype was counted only a few times. The chain is built from TRBV5-1 and TRBJ1-2, with a weak D call TRBD1 (5 bases). Germline loops: CDR1 SGHRS, CDR2 YFSETQ. Trimming shortened V by 0 bases and J by 2 bases, and 20 bases separated the two germline ends. The length of the CDR3 is 18 residues. CDR3: CASSLGQGGVLGNYGYTF. The CDR3 DNA follows: TGCGCCAGCAGCTTGGGGCAGGGAGGAGTTCTCGGGAACTATGGCTACACCTTC.

This clonotype was seen repeatedly, ten times or more. V and J are TRBV29-1 and TRBJ2-7; D tentatively fits TRBD1 or TRBD2 (5 bases each). The germline gives CDR1 SQVTM, CDR2 ANQGSEA. Trimming took 4 bases from V and 3 from J, leaving 16 bases between them. This CDR3 has 14 residues. CDR3 in amino acids: CSVVFGTLSYEQYF. DNA of the CDR3: TGCAGCGTTGTTTTCGGGACCCTGAGCTACGAGCAGTACTTC.